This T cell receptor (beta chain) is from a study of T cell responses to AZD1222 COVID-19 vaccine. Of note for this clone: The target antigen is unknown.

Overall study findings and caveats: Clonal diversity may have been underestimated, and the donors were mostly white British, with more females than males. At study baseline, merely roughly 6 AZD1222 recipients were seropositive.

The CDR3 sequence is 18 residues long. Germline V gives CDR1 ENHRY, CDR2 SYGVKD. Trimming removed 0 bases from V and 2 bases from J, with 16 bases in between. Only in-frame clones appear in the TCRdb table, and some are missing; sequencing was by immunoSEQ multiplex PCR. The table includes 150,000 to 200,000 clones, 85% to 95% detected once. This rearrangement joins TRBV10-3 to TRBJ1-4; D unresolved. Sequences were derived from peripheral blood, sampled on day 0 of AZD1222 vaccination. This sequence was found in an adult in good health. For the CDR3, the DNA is TGTGCCATCAGTGAGTCGAGGGTTGCGGGGTCTACTAATGAAAAACTGTTTTTT. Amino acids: CAISESRVAGSTNEKLFF.